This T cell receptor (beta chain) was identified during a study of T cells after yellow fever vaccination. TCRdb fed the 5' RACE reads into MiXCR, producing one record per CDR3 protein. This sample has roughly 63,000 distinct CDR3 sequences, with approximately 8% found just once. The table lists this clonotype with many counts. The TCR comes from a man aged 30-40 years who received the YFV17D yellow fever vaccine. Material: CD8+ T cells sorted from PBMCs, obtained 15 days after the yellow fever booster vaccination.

This chain's CDR3 is CASSLGGGSGSGTQYF. The CDR3 region has the DNA TGTGCCAGCAGCTTAGGCGGGGGGAGCGGGAGTGGGACCCAGTACTTC. This chain links TRBV7-6 with TRBJ2-5; the match to TRBD2 covers 8 bases. The V and J ends lost 1 base and 7 bases, in that order; junction bases with no gene match: 11. The V gene's germline CDR1 is SGHVS and CDR2 FNYEAQ. The CDR3 loop spans 16 amino acids.